The T cell receptor beta chain described here comes from a study of shared clonotypes between healthy human individuals. Measured with immunoSEQ multiplex PCR; TCRdb has only the in-frame clones, and not every one. The sample lists 950,000 to 1,300,000 clones; about 74% were seen once. This clone appeared many times. Germline CDR1 LGHNA, CDR2 YNFKEQ. The CDR3 has 16 residues. V was clipped by 0 bases and J by 0 bases, with 9 bases between them. The chain carries TRBV4-2 and TRBJ2-1, with D possibly TRBD1 on 5 matching bases. The sequencing sample was made of memory CD4+ T cells sorted from blood. Sample subset: CD45RA-negative fraction. This receptor was identified in a man aged 18 to 35 in good health. The CDR3 here is CASSQDPRGSYNEQFF. Here the CDR3 DNA reads TGTGCCAGCAGCCAAGATCCAAGGGGCTCCTACAATGAGCAGTTCTTC.